The T cell receptor beta chain described here comes from a study of shared clonotypes between healthy human individuals. Study observations and caveats: An expected dependence of interdonor clonotype sharing on sequencing depth was noted. Naive subsets tended to show greater estimated richness than memory subsets. Four donors held around 5% of naive CD4 clonotypes in common.

Method: immunoSEQ multiplex PCR; TCRdb's copy keeps in-frame clones and lacks some. The data hold about 870,000 clones, with about 91% observed a single time. Only CD45RO-negative cells positively selected for CCR7 counted as naive CD8 cells, so terminally differentiated effector memory CD45RA+ cells were excluded. About this clone itself: What it recognizes is unknown.

The V end lost 8 bases, the J end lost 8 bases, and 10 bases lay between the germline ends. This CDR3 contains 11 residues. CDR1 MDHEN and CDR2 SYDVKM come from the germline V gene. This chain links TRBV28 with TRBJ2-1, with a possible D match to TRBD2 (6 bases). The TCR sequence derives from a young man in good health. Sequenced material: naive CD8+ T cells sorted from blood. CDR3 protein: CASSPGDEQFF. CDR3 nucleotide sequence: TGTGCCAGCTCCCCGGGAGATGAGCAGTTCTTC.